These T cell receptor beta chains were read from a single sample in a study of cytomegalovirus exposure and HLA in healthy donors. This table comes from immunoSEQ multiplex PCR, and its TCRdb copy is limited to in-frame clones, with some not included. The top ten clones hold approximately 0.49% of a sample with roughly 230,000 clones, roughly 78% of them seen once. Sequencing was done on a sample of PBMCs. The origin of the receptors is a boy under 18 in good health and CMV-seronegative. Each CDR3 is given with its conserved first and last residue. Each record gives: CDR3 protein, CDR3 DNA, J gene, clone size, CDR3 length, V gene, D gene. D genes are given only for firm matches. Clone sizes are given selectively: once, few, many, or a class where the clone is expanded.

CDR3aa: CASGPGQDQTEAFF
CDR3nt: TGTGCTAGTGGACCGGGACAGGACCAGACTGAAGCTTTCTTT
j_gene: TRBJ1-1
abundance: .
len: 14
v_gene: TRBV12-5
d_gene: TRBD1

CDR3aa: CASSLLTGETQYF
CDR3nt: TGTGCCAGCAGCTTATTGACAGGAGAGACCCAGTACTTC
j_gene: TRBJ2-5
abundance: .
len: 13
v_gene: TRBV7-9
d_gene: .

CDR3aa: CASSPPGEGNTEAFF
CDR3nt: TGTGCCAGCAGCCCCCCTGGAGAGGGCAACACTGAAGCTTTCTTT
j_gene: TRBJ1-1
abundance: .
len: 15
v_gene: TRBV28
d_gene: .

CDR3aa: CASSVGAAGPGYTF
CDR3nt: TGTGCCAGCAGCGTAGGGGCCGCGGGACCTGGCTACACCTTC
j_gene: TRBJ1-2
abundance: .
len: 14
v_gene: TRBV9
d_gene: .

CDR3aa: CASSYLGGQGTDTQYF
CDR3nt: TGTGCCAGCAGTTACCTCGGGGGTCAAGGCACAGATACGCAGTATTTT
j_gene: TRBJ2-3
abundance: .
len: 16
v_gene: TRBV6-6
d_gene: .

CDR3aa: CARAQGAKMNTEAFF
CDR3nt: TGCGCCAGGGCCCAAGGGGCCAAGATGAACACTGAAGCTTTCTTT
j_gene: TRBJ1-1
abundance: .
len: 15
v_gene: TRBV10-1
d_gene: .

CDR3aa: CASSPWDRLSSYEQYF
CDR3nt: TGTGCCAGCAGCCCCTGGGACAGACTTTCCTCCTACGAGCAGTACTTC
j_gene: TRBJ2-7
abundance: .
len: 16
v_gene: TRBV11-2
d_gene: TRBD1

CDR3aa: CASSPYTEAFF
CDR3nt: TGTGCCAGCTCCCCCTACACTGAAGCTTTCTTT
j_gene: TRBJ1-1
abundance: .
len: 11
v_gene: TRBV6-1
d_gene: .

CDR3aa: CASSIVPLLGQGAHQPQHF
CDR3nt: TGTGCCAGTAGTATAGTACCGCTTCTGGGACAGGGGGCGCATCAGCCCCAGCATTTT
j_gene: TRBJ1-5
abundance: .
len: 19
v_gene: TRBV19
d_gene: TRBD1

CDR3aa: CASSSNRVPFNEKLFF
CDR3nt: TGTGCCAGCAGCTCCAACAGGGTCCCCTTTAATGAAAAACTGTTTTTT
j_gene: TRBJ1-4
abundance: .
len: 16
v_gene: TRBV5-5
d_gene: .

CDR3aa: CASGLAGIANTGELFF
CDR3nt: TGCGCCAGTGGACTAGCGGGAATCGCGAACACCGGGGAGCTGTTTTTT
j_gene: TRBJ2-2
abundance: .
len: 16
v_gene: TRBV5-1
d_gene: TRBD2

CDR3aa: CAWSAGETQYF
CDR3nt: TGTGCCTGGAGTGCCGGAGAGACCCAGTACTTC
j_gene: TRBJ2-5
abundance: .
len: 11
v_gene: TRBV30
d_gene: .

CDR3aa: CASSFGRDLYEQYF
CDR3nt: TGTGCCAGCAGTTTTGGCAGGGATCTCTACGAGCAGTACTTC
j_gene: TRBJ2-7
abundance: .
len: 14
v_gene: TRBV27
d_gene: .

CDR3aa: CASSFWGRLYEQYF
CDR3nt: TGTGCCAGCAGCTTCTGGGGGCGACTCTACGAGCAGTACTTC
j_gene: TRBJ2-7
abundance: .
len: 14
v_gene: TRBV7-9
d_gene: .

CDR3aa: CASSQNTGEYYEQYF
CDR3nt: TGTGCCAGCAGCCAAAATACCGGGGAGTACTACGAGCAGTACTTC
j_gene: TRBJ2-7
abundance: once
len: 15
v_gene: TRBV14
d_gene: .

CDR3aa: CASSEFRAVGEKLFF
CDR3nt: TGTGCCAGCAGTGAATTTAGAGCGGTTGGGGAAAAACTGTTTTTT
j_gene: TRBJ1-4
abundance: few
len: 15
v_gene: TRBV6-1
d_gene: .

CDR3aa: CSVVTPGSTDTQYF
CDR3nt: TGCAGCGTTGTAACCCCAGGGAGCACAGATACGCAGTATTTT
j_gene: TRBJ2-3
abundance: few
len: 14
v_gene: TRBV29-1
d_gene: .

CDR3aa: CASSTPGDWSTDTQYF
CDR3nt: TGCGCCAGCAGTACTCCTGGGGACTGGAGCACAGATACGCAGTATTTT
j_gene: TRBJ2-3
abundance: .
len: 16
v_gene: TRBV10-2
d_gene: .

CDR3aa: CASSLVSGGYEQYF
CDR3nt: TGTGCCAGCAGCTTAGTAAGCGGGGGCTACGAGCAGTACTTC
j_gene: TRBJ2-7
abundance: .
len: 14
v_gene: TRBV11-2
d_gene: TRBD2

CDR3aa: CASSSGRMETQYF
CDR3nt: TGTGCCAGTAGTAGCGGGAGAATGGAGACCCAGTACTTC
j_gene: TRBJ2-5
abundance: .
len: 13
v_gene: TRBV19
d_gene: TRBD2

CDR3aa: CSVEILGRQYF
CDR3nt: TGCAGTGTCGAGATCCTAGGAAGGCAGTATTTT
j_gene: TRBJ2-3
abundance: .
len: 11
v_gene: TRBV20-1
d_gene: .

CDR3aa: CASSLGTGSISYTF
CDR3nt: TGTGCCAGCAGCTTAGGGACAGGGAGTATTAGCTACACCTTC
j_gene: TRBJ1-2
abundance: .
len: 14
v_gene: TRBV11-2
d_gene: TRBD1

CDR3aa: CASIANSHGEAFF
CDR3nt: TGTGCCAGCATCGCGAACTCCCATGGTGAAGCTTTCTTT
j_gene: TRBJ1-1
abundance: .
len: 13
v_gene: TRBV28
d_gene: .

CDR3aa: CASSADQGVGTEAFF
CDR3nt: TGCGCCAGCAGCGCAGATCAGGGCGTGGGCACTGAAGCTTTCTTT
j_gene: TRBJ1-1
abundance: .
len: 15
v_gene: TRBV5-1
d_gene: .

CDR3aa: CASSRTGRVGYTF
CDR3nt: TGTGCCAGCAGCCGGACAGGGCGAGTAGGCTACACCTTC
j_gene: TRBJ1-2
abundance: few
len: 13
v_gene: TRBV13
d_gene: TRBD1

CDR3aa: CASSLSSGGHEQYF
CDR3nt: TGTGCCAGCAGTTTATCCAGCGGGGGCCACGAGCAGTACTTC
j_gene: TRBJ2-7
abundance: .
len: 14
v_gene: TRBV27
d_gene: TRBD2

CDR3aa: CATSRGHLGGGDTGELFF
CDR3nt: TGTGCCACCAGCAGAGGGCATCTAGGAGGGGGCGATACCGGGGAGCTGTTTTTT
j_gene: TRBJ2-2
abundance: .
len: 18
v_gene: TRBV15
d_gene: .

CDR3aa: CAISEVVQGNEQFF
CDR3nt: TGTGCCATCAGTGAGGTTGTACAGGGAAATGAGCAGTTCTTC
j_gene: TRBJ2-1
abundance: .
len: 14
v_gene: TRBV10-3
d_gene: .

CDR3aa: CASSSSGTAGLGANVLTF
CDR3nt: TGTGCCAGCAGCTCCTCCGGGACTGCCGGATTAGGGGCCAACGTCCTGACTTTC
j_gene: TRBJ2-6
abundance: .
len: 18
v_gene: TRBV7-2
d_gene: .

CDR3aa: CASSEAFEYEQFF
CDR3nt: TGTGCCAGCAGTGAAGCGTTCGAGTATGAGCAGTTCTTC
j_gene: TRBJ2-1
abundance: .
len: 13
v_gene: TRBV2
d_gene: .

CDR3aa: CASSVTSDGTEAFF
CDR3nt: TGTGCCAGCAGTGTAACCAGTGATGGCACTGAAGCTTTCTTT
j_gene: TRBJ1-1
abundance: .
len: 14
v_gene: TRBV6-4
d_gene: .

CDR3aa: CAISEVLSGRAESGYTF
CDR3nt: TGTGCCATCAGTGAAGTTCTTTCCGGCAGGGCGGAGAGTGGCTACACCTTC
j_gene: TRBJ1-2
abundance: .
len: 17
v_gene: TRBV10-3
d_gene: .

CDR3aa: CASSWRQGMTGELFF
CDR3nt: TGTGCCAGCAGCTGGCGGCAGGGGATGACCGGGGAGCTGTTTTTT
j_gene: TRBJ2-2
abundance: .
len: 15
v_gene: TRBV5-6
d_gene: .

CDR3aa: CAISRLAGEDNEQFF
CDR3nt: TGTGCCATCAGTAGACTAGCGGGAGAAGACAATGAGCAGTTCTTC
j_gene: TRBJ2-1
abundance: .
len: 15
v_gene: TRBV10-3
d_gene: TRBD2

CDR3aa: CASSPRLDRNTEAFF
CDR3nt: TGCGCCAGCAGCCCGAGACTAGACAGGAACACTGAAGCTTTCTTT
j_gene: TRBJ1-1
abundance: .
len: 15
v_gene: TRBV5-1
d_gene: .

CDR3aa: CASSLEGETEAFF
CDR3nt: TGTGCCAGCAGCTTAGAGGGGGAGACTGAAGCTTTCTTT
j_gene: TRBJ1-1
abundance: .
len: 13
v_gene: TRBV7-9
d_gene: .

CDR3aa: CASSPRGASVNEQFF
CDR3nt: TGTGCCAGCTCACCACGAGGGGCTAGCGTCAATGAGCAGTTCTTC
j_gene: TRBJ2-1
abundance: few
len: 15
v_gene: TRBV18
d_gene: .

CDR3aa: CASSVGGREEKLFF
CDR3nt: TGTGCCAGCAGCGTAGGGGGGCGTGAAGAAAAACTGTTTTTT
j_gene: TRBJ1-4
abundance: .
len: 14
v_gene: TRBV9
d_gene: .

CDR3aa: CSVEERQGYNEQFF
CDR3nt: TGCAGCGTTGAAGAGCGGCAGGGCTACAATGAGCAGTTCTTC
j_gene: TRBJ2-1
abundance: .
len: 14
v_gene: TRBV29-1
d_gene: .

CDR3aa: CASSQGQTFGVYEQYF
CDR3nt: TGCGCCAGCAGCCAAGGACAGACATTTGGAGTCTACGAGCAGTACTTC
j_gene: TRBJ2-7
abundance: .
len: 16
v_gene: TRBV4-1
d_gene: .

CDR3aa: CASSLSAGLDTEAFF
CDR3nt: TGTGCCAGCAGTTTATCGGCAGGGCTAGACACTGAAGCTTTCTTT
j_gene: TRBJ1-1
abundance: .
len: 15
v_gene: TRBV27
d_gene: .

CDR3aa: CASSPPGLRTDTQYF
CDR3nt: TGTGCCAGCAGTCCCCCGGGATTAAGGACAGATACGCAGTATTTT
j_gene: TRBJ2-3
abundance: .
len: 15
v_gene: TRBV27
d_gene: .

CDR3aa: CASSWDRYGYTF
CDR3nt: TGTGCCAGCAGCTGGGACAGATATGGCTACACCTTC
j_gene: TRBJ1-2
abundance: .
len: 12
v_gene: TRBV5-4
d_gene: TRBD1